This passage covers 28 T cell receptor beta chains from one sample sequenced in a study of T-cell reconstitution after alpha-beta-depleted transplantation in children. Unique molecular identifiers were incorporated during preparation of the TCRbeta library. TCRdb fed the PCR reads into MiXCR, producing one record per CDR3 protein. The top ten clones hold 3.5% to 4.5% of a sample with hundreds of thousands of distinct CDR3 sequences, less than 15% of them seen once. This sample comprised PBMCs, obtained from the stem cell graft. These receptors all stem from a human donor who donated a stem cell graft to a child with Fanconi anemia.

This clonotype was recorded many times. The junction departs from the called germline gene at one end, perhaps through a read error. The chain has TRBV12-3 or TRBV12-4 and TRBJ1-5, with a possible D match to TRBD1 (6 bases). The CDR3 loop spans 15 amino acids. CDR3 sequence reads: CASSFPDRNAQTQHF. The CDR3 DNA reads TGTGCCAGCAGTTTCCCCGACAGGAACGCTCAGACCCAGCATTTT.

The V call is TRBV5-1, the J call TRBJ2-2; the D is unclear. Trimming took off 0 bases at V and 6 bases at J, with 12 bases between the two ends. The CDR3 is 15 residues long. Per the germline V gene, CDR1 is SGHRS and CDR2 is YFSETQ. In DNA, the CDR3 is TGCGCCAGCAGCTTGGGCGGCTCGGCGGCCGGGGAGCTGTTTTTT. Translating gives CASSLGGSAAGELFF. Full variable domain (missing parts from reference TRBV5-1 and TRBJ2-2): KAGVTQTPRYLIKTRGQQVTLSCSPISGHRSVSWYQQTPGQGLQFLFEYFSETQRNKGNFPGRFSGRQFSNSRSEMNVSTLELGDSALYLCASSLGGSAAGELFFGEGSRLTVL.

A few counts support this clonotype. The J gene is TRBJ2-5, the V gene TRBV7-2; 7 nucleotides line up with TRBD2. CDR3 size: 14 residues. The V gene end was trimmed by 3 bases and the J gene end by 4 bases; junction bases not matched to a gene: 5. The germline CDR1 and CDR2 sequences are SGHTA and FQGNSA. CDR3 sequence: CASSFGWGGETQYF. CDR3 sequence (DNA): TGTGCCAGCAGCTTCGGCTGGGGGGGAGAGACCCAGTACTTC.

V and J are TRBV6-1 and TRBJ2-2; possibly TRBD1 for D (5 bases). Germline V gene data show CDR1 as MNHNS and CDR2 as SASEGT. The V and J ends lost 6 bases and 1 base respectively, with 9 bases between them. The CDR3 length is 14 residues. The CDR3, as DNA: TGTGCCAGCAGGAGACAGTGGAACACCGGGGAGCTGTTTTTT. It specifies CASRRQWNTGELFF.

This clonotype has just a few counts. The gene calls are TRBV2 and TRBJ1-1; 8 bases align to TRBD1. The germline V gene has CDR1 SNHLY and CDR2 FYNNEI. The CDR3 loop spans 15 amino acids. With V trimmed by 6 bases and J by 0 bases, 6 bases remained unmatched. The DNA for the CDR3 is TGTGCCAGCAGCAGACAGGGGCTCATGAACACTGAAGCTTTCTTT. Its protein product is CASSRQGLMNTEAFF.

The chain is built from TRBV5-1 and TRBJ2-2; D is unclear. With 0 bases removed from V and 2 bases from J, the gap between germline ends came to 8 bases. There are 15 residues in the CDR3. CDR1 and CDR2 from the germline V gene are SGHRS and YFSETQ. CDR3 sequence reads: CASSLGARNTGELFF. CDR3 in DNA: TGCGCCAGCAGCTTGGGAGCGCGAAACACCGGGGAGCTGTTTTTT.

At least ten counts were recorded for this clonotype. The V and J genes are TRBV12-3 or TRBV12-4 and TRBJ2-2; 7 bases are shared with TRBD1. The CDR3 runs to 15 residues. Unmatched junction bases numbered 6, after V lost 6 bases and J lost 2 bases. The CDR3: CASSLRQGNTGELFF. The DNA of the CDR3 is TGTGCCAGCAGCTTAAGACAGGGAAACACCGGGGAGCTGTTTTTT.

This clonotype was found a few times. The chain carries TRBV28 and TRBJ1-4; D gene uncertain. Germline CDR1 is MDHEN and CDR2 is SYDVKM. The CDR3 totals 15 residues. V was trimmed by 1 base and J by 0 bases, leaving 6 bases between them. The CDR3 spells CASSLFGTTNEKLFF. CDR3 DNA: TGTGCCAGCAGTTTATTTGGAACAACTAATGAAAAACTGTTTTTT. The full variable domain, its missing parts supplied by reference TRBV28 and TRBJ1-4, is DVKVTQSSRYLVKRTGEKVFLECVQDMDHENMFWYRQDPGLGLRLIYFSYDVKMKEKGDIPEGYSVSREKKERFSLILESASTNQTSMYLCASSLFGTTNEKLFFGSGTQLSVL.

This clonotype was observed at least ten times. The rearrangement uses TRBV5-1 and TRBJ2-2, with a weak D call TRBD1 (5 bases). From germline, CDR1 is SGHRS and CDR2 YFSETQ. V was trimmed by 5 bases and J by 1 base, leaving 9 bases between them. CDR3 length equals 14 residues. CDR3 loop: CASRGRGNTGELFF. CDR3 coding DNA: TGCGCCAGCAGAGGAAGGGGGAACACCGGGGAGCTGTTTTTT.

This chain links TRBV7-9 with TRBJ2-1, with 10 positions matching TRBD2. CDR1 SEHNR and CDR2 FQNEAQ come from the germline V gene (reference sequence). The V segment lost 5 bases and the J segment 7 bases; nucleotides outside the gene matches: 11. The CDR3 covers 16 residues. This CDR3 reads CASSTFRSGGANEQFF. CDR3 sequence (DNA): TGTGCCAGCAGCACCTTTCGGAGCGGGGGGGCAAATGAGCAGTTCTTC.

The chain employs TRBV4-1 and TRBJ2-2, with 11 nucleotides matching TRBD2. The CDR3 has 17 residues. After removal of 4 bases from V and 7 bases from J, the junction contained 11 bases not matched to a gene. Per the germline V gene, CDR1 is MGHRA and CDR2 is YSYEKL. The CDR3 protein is CASSLTPGLADNGELFF. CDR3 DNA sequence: TGCGCCAGCAGCCTTACTCCGGGACTAGCGGATAACGGGGAGCTGTTTTTT.

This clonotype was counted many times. In DNA, the CDR3 is TGTGCCAGCAGCCCGACAGGGGGGAACACCGGGGAGCTGTTTTTT. Translation gives CASSPTGGNTGELFF. V gene TRBV7-2 combines with J gene TRBJ2-2; 9 bases line up with TRBD1. The trim removed 5 bases at V and 1 base at J, leaving 2 bases unmatched. This CDR3 spans 15 amino acids. The germline gives CDR1 SGHTA, CDR2 FQGNSA.

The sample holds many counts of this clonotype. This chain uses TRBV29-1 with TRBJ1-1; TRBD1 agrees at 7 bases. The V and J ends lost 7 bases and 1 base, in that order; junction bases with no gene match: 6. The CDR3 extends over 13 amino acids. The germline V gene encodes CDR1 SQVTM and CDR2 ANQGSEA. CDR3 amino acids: CSAPGQQNTEAFF. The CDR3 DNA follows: TGCAGCGCCCCGGGACAGCAGAACACTGAAGCTTTCTTT. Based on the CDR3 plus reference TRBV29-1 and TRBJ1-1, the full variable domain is SAVISQKPSRDICQRGTSLTIQCQVDSQVTMMFWYRQQPGQSLTLIATANQGSEATYESGFVIDKFPISRPNLTFSTLTVSNMSPEDSSIYLCSAPGQQNTEAFFGQGTRLTVV.

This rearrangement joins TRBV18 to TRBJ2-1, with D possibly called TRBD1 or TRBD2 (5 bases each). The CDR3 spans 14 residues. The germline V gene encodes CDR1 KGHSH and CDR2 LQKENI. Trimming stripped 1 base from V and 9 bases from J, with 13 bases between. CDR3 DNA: TGTGCCAGCTCACCACGCCAAGGGACGGGTGAGCAGTTCTTC. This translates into CASSPRQGTGEQFF.

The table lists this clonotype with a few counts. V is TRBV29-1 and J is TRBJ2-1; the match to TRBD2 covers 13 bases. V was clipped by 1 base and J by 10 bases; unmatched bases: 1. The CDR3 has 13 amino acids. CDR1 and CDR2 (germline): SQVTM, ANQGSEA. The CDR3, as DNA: TGCAGCGTTGAAGGGGGACTAGCGGGGGAGCAGTTCTTC. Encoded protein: CSVEGGLAGEQFF.

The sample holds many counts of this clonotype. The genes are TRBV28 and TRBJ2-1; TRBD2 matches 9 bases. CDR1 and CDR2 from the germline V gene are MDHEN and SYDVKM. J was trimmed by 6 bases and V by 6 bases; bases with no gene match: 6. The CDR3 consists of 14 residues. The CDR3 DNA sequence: TGTGCCAGCAGACCGGGACTAGCCCTCAATGAGCAGTTCTTC. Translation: CASRPGLALNEQFF.

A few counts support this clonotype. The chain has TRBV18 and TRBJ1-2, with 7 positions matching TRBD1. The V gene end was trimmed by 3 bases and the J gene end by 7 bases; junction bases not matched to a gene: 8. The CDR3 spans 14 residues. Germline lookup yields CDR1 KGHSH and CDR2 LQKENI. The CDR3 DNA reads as TGTGCCAGCTCACCCTCGGGACAGCGCGCTGGCTACACCTTC. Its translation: CASSPSGQRAGYTF.

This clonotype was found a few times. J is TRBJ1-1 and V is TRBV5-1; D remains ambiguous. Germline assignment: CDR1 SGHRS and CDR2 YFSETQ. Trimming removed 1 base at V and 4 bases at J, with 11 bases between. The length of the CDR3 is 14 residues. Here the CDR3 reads CASSLSPPSTEAFF. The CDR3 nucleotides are TGCGCCAGCAGCTTGAGCCCGCCTAGCACTGAAGCTTTCTTT.

CDR3 DNA: TGTGCCAGCAGTTTATCGGCGAGACTAGCGGGGGGGCCCTACGAGCAGTACTTC. Translating it yields CASSLSARLAGGPYEQYF. The V gene is TRBV12-3 or TRBV12-4, the J gene TRBJ2-7; the match to TRBD2 covers 14 bases. The V segment lost 2 bases and the J segment 2 bases; nucleotides outside the gene matches: 8. The CDR3 consists of 18 residues.

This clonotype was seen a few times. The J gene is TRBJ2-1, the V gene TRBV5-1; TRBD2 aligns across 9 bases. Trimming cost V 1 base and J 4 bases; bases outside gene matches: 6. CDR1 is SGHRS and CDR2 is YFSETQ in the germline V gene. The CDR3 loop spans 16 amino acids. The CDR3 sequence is CASSLSEAGGYNEQFF. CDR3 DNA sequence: TGCGCCAGCAGCTTGAGCGAAGCGGGGGGTTACAATGAGCAGTTCTTC.

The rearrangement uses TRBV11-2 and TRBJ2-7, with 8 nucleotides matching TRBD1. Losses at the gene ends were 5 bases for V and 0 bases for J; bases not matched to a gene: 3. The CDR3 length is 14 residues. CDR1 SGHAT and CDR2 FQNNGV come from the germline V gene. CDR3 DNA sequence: TGTGCCAGCAGCCCCCAGGGGGCCTCCTACGAGCAGTACTTC. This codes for CASSPQGASYEQYF.

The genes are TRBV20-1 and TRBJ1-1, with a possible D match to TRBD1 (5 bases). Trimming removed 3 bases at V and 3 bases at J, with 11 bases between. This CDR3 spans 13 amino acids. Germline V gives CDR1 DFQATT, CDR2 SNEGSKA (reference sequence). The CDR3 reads CSARRGGYTEAFF. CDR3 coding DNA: TGCAGTGCTAGGAGGGGAGGTTACACTGAAGCTTTCTTT.

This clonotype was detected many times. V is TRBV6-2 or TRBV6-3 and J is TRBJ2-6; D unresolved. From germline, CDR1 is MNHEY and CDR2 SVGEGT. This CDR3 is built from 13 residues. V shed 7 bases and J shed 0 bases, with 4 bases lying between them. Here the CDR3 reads CASKFSGANVLTF. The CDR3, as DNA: TGTGCCAGCAAATTCTCTGGGGCCAACGTCCTGACTTTC.

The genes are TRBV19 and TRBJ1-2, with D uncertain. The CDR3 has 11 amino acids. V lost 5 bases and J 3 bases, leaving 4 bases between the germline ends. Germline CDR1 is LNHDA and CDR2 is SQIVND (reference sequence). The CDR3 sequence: CASSWYYGYTF. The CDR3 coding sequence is TGTGCCAGTAGTTGGTACTATGGCTACACCTTC.

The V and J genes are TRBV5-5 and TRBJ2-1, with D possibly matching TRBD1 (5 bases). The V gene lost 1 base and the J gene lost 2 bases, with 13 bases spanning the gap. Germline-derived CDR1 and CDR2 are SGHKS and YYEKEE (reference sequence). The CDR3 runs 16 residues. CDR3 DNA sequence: TGTGCCAGCAGCTTGCTAGGGGCGAGGACCTACAATGAGCAGTTCTTC. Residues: CASSLLGARTYNEQFF. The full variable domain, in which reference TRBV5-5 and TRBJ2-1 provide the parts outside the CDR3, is DAGVTQSPTHLIKTRGQQVTLRCSPISGHKSVSWYQQVLGQGPQFIFQYYEKEERGRGNFPDRFSARQFPNYSSELNVNALLLGDSALYLCASSLLGARTYNEQFFGPGTRLTVL.

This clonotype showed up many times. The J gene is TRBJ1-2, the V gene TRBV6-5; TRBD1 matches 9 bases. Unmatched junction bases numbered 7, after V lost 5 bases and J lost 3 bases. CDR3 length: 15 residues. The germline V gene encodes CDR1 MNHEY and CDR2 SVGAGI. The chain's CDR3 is CASSPRDREDYGYTF. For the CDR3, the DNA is TGTGCCAGCAGTCCACGGGACAGGGAGGACTATGGCTACACCTTC.

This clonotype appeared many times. In DNA form, the CDR3 reads TGTGCCAGCAGTGAAGGGAAAGGGATCGACGGGGAGCTGTTTTTT. This sequence encodes CASSEGKGIDGELFF. V usage is TRBV2 and J usage is TRBJ2-2; no definite D call. Trimming stripped 1 base from V and 7 bases from J, with 13 bases between. Per the germline V gene, CDR1 is SNHLY and CDR2 is FYNNEI. There are 15 residues in the CDR3.

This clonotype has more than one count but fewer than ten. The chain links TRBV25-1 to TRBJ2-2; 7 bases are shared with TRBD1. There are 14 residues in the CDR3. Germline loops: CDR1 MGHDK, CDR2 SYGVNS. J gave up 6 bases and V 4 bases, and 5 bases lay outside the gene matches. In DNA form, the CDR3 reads TGTGCCAGCAGTGTCGGGACAGTGGCCGGGGAGCTGTTTTTT. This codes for CASSVGTVAGELFF.